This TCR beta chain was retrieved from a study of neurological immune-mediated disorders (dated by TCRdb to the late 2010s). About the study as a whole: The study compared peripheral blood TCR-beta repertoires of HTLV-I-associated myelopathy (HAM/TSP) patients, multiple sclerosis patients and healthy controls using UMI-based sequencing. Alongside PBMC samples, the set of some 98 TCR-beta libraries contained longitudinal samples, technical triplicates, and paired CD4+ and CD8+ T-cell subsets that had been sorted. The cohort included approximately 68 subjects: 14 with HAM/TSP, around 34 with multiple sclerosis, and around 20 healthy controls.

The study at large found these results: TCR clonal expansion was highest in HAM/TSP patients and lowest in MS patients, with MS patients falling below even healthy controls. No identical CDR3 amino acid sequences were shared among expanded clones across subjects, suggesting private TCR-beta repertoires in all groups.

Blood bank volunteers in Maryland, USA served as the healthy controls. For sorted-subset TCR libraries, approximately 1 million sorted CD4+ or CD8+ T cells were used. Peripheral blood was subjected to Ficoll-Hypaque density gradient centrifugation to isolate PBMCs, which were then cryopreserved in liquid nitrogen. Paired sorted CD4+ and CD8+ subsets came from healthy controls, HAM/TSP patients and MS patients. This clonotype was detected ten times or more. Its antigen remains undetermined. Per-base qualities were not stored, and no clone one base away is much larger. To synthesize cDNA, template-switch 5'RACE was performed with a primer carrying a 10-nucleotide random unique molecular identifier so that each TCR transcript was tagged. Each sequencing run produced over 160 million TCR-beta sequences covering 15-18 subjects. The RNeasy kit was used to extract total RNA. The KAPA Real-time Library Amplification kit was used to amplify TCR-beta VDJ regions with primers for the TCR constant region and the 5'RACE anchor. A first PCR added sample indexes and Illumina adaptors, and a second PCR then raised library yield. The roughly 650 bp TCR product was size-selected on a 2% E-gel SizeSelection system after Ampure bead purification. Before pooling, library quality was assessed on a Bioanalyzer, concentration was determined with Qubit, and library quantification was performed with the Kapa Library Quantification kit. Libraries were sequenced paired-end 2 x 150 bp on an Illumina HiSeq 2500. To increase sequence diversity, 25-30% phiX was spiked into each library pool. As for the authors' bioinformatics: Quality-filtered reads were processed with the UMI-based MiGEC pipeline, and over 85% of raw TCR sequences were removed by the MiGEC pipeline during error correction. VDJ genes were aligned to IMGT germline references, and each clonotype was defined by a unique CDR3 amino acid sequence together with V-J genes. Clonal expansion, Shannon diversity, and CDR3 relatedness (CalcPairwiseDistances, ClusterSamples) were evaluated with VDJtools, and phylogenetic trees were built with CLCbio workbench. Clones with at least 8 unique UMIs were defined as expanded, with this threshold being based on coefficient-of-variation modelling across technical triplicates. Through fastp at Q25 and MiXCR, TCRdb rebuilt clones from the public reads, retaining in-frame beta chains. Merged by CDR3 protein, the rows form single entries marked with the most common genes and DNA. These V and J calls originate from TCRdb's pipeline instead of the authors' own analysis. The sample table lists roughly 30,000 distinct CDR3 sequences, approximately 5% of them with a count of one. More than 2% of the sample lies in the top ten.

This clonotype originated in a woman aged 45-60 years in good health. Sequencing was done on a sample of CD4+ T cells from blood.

The DNA sequence is given as TGCAGTGCTAGAGATCCCTTTTCAGCCGGGGAGCTGTTTTTT. Its translation is CSARDPFSAGELFF. Here the chain combines TRBV20-1 and TRBJ2-2; the D gene cannot be named for sure. Including cysteine and phenylalanine, the CDR3 has 14 amino acids. Only CDR3 DNA is held: 42 bases, read in frame from base 1. Sequences DFQATT (CDR1) and SNEGSKA (CDR2) are obtained from the germline V gene (reference sequence). V is reduced by 0 bases and J by 6 bases, leaving a spacing of 11 bases between them.